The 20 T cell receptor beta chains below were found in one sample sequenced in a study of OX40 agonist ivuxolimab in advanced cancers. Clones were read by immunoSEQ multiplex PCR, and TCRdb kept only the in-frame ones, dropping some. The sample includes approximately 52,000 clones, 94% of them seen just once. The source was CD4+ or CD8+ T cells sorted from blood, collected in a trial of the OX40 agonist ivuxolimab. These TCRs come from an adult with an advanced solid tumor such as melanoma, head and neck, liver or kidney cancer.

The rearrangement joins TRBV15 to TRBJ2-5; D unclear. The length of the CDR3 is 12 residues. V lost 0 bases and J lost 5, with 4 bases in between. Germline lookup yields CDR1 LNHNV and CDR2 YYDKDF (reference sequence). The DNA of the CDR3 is TGTGCCACCAGCAGAGATTTGGAGACCCAGTACTTC. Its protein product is CATSRDLETQYF.

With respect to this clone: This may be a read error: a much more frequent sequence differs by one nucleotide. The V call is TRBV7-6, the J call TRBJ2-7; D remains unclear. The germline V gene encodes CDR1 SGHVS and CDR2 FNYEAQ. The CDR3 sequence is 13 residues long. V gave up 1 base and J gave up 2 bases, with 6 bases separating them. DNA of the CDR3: TGTGCCAGCAGCTTAGAGGTAACCTACGAGCAGTACTTC. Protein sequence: CASSLEVTYEQYF.

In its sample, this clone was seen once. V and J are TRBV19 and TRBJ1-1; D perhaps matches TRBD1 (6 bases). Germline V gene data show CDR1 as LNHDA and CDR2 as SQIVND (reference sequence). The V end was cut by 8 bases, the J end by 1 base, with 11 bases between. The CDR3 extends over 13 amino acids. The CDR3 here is CASGWGQNTEAFF. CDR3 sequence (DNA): TGTGCCAGTGGGTGGGGACAGAACACTGAAGCTTTCTTT.

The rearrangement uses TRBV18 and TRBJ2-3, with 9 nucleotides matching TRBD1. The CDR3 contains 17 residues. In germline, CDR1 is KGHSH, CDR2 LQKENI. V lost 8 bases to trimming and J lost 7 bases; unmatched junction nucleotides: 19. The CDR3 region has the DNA TGTGCCAGCCGGTACCCGGTCCCGGACAGGGGTGTAAATACGCAGTATTTT. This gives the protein CASRYPVPDRGVNTQYF.

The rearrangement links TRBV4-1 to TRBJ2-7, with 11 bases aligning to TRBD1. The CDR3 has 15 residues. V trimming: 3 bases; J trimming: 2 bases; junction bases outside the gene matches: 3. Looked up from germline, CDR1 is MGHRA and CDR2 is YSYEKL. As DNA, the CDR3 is TGCGCCAGCAGCCAGGGGACAGGGGGAACCTACGAGCAGTACTTC. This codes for CASSQGTGGTYEQYF.

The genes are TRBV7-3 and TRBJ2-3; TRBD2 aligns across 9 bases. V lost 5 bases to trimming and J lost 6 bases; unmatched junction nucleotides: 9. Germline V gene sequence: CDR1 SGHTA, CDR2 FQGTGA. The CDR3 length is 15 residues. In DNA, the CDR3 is TGTGCCAGCAGCCAGGGGGGACTAGCTCCTGATACGCAGTATTTT. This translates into CASSQGGLAPDTQYF.

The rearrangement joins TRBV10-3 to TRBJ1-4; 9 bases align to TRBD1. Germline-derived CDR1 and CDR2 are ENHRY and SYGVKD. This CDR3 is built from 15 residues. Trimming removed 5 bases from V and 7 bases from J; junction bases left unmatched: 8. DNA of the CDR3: TGTGCCATCAGTTCCACAGGGGGCATGATTGAAAAACTGTTTTTT. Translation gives CAISSTGGMIEKLFF.

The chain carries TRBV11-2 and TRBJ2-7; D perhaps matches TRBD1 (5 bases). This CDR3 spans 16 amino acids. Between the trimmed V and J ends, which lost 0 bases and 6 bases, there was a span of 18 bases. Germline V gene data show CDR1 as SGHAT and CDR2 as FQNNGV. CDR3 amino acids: CASSLEHGSPRGEQYF. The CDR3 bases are TGTGCCAGCAGCTTAGAGCACGGCAGCCCTAGGGGCGAGCAGTACTTC.

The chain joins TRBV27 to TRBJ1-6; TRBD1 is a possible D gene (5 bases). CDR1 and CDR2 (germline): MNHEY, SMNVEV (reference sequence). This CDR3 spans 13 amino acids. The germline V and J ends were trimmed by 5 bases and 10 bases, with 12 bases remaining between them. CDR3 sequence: CASSPRGNSPLHF. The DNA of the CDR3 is TGTGCCAGCAGTCCAAGGGGAAACTCACCCCTCCACTTT.

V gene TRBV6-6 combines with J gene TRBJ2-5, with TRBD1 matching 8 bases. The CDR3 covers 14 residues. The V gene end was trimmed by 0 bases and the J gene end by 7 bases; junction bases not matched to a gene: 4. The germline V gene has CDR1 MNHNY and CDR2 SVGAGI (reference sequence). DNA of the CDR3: TGTGCCAGCAGTTACTCGGCAGGGACAGGGACCCAGTACTTC. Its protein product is CASSYSAGTGTQYF.

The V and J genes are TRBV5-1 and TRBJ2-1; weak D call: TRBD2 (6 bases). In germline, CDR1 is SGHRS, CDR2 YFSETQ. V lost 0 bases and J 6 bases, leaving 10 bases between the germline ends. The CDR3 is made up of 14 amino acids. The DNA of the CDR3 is TGCGCCAGCAGCTTGGTTGCGGGGATCAATGAGCAGTTCTTC. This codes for CASSLVAGINEQFF.

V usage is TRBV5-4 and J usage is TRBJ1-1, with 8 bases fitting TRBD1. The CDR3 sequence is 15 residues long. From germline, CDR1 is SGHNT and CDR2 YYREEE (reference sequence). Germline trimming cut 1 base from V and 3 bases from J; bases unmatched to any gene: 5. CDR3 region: CASSLSRGQYTEAFF. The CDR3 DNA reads TGTGCCAGCAGCTTGAGCAGGGGGCAGTACACTGAAGCTTTCTTT. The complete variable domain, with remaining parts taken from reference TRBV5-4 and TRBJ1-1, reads ETGVTQSPTHLIKTRGQQVTLRCSSQSGHNTVSWYQQALGQGPQFIFQYYREEENGRGNFPPRFSGLQFPNYSSELNVNALELDDSALYLCASSLSRGQYTEAFFGQGTRLTVV.

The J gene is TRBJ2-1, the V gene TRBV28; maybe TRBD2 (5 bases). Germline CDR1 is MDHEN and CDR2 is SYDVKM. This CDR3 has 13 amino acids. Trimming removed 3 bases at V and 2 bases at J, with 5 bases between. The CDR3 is CASSFGTYNEQFF. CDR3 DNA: TGTGCCAGCAGTTTCGGGACCTACAATGAGCAGTTCTTC.

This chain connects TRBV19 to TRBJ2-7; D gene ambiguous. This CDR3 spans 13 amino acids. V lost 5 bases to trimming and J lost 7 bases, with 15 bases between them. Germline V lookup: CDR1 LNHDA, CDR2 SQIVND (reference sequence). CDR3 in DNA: TGTGCCAGTAGTCGGGTCTCTCAGGAGGAGCAGTACTTC. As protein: CASSRVSQEEQYF. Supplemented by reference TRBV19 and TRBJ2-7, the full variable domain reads DGGITQSPKYLFRKEGQNVTLSCEQNLNHDAMYWYRQDPGQGLRLIYYSQIVNDFQKGDIAEGYSVSREKKESFPLTVTSAQKNPTAFYLCASSRVSQEEQYFGPGTRLTVT.

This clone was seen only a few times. CDR3 DNA: TGCGCCAGCAGTCTCGGGGATAACACCGGGGAGCTGTTTTTT. Its protein product is CASSLGDNTGELFF. The gene calls are TRBV4-1 and TRBJ2-2; D possibly corresponds to TRBD2 (5 bases). Germline CDR1 reads MGHRA; CDR2 reads YSYEKL. V was cut by 6 bases and J by 2 bases, with 10 bases left in between. This CDR3 contains 14 residues.

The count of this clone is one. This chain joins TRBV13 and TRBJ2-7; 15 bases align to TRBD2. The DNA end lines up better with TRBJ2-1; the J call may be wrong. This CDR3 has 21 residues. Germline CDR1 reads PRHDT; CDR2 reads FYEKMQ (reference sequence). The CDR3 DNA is TGTGCCAGCAGCTTAGGCCCAGGACTAGCGGGAGGGCCCGGGGTGATCGGTGAGCAGTTCTTC. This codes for CASSLGPGLAGGPGVIGEQFF.

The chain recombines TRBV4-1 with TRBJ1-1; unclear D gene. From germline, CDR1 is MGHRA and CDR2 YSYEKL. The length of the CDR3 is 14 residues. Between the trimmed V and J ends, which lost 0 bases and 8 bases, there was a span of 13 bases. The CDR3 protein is CASSQDLGVPEAFF. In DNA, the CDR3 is TGCGCCAGCAGCCAAGATCTTGGGGTACCAGAAGCTTTCTTT.

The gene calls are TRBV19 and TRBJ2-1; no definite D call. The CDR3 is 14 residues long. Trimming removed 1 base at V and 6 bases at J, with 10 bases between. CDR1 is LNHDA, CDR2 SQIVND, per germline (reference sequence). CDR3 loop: CASSIGRRSNEQFF. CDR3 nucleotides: TGTGCCAGTAGTATAGGACGGCGGTCCAATGAGCAGTTCTTC.

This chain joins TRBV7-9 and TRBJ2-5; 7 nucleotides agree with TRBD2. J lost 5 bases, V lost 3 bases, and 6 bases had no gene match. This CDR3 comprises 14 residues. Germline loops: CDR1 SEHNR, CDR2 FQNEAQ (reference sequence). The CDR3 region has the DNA TGTGCCAGCAGCTTCGGCGGGAGCTGGGAGACCCAGTACTTC. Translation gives CASSFGGSWETQYF.

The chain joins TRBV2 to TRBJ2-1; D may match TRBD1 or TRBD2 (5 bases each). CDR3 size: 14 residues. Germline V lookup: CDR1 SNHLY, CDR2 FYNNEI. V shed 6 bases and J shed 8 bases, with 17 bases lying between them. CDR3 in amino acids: CASRLGVGVDEQFF. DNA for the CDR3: TGTGCCAGCAGACTAGGTGTGGGGGTGGATGAGCAGTTCTTC.